This entry describes one T cell receptor beta chain. Primers included in the PCR were 60 Vbeta and 13 Jbeta primers. TCRdb keeps only in-frame clones here, not all; method: immunoSEQ multiplex PCR. This table has some 100,000 clones, approximately 82% appearing once. CDR1 is LGHNA and CDR2 is YSLEER in the germline V gene. This CDR3 spans 15 amino acids. Trimming took 4 bases from V and 2 from J; bases not matched to a gene: 6. The data were obtained in a study of cytomegalovirus exposure and HLA in healthy donors. Material for sequencing was PBMCs. This TCR was sampled from a woman between 18 and 30 years old in good health and CMV-seronegative. The rearrangement links TRBV4-3 to TRBJ2-7; 9 bases are shared with TRBD1. The CDR3 protein is CASSLSRDRAYEQYF. DNA of the CDR3: TGCGCCAGCAGCCTATCCCGGGACAGGGCCTACGAGCAGTACTTC.